This T cell receptor beta chain was recovered during a study of T cell responses to AZD1222 COVID-19 vaccine. The overall study: Combined were second doses at about 4 or about 12 weeks. Overall study results and limits: Two AZD1222 doses significantly raised spike-specific TCR breadth and depth over controls. Baseline serology detected seropositivity in only a handful of AZD1222 recipients.

The table came from immunoSEQ multiplex PCR; TCRdb's copy has only in-frame clones and leaves some out. The table includes about 110,000 clones, less than 90% detected once. A remark on this clone: Its cognate antigen is unknown.

The sequence derives from an adult in good health. Source: peripheral blood, taken on day 0 of AZD1222 vaccination.

The CDR3 loop reads CASSRQGTGQPQHF. In nucleotides, the CDR3 is TGTGCCAGCAGCCGACAGGGTACCGGTCAGCCCCAGCATTTT. J is TRBJ1-5 and V is TRBV4-2; 7 bases are a match to TRBD1. The germline CDR1 and CDR2 sequences are LGHNA and YNFKEQ. The CDR3 has 14 residues. V lost 4 bases, J lost 6 bases, and 6 bases stayed unmatched.